This record concerns one T cell receptor (beta chain) sequence. The antigen is not known. The PCR had 60 Vbeta and 13 Jbeta primers. The repertoire was sequenced with immunoSEQ multiplex PCR; TCRdb's copy has only in-frame clones and lacks some. The sample lists some 120,000 clones; around 80% were seen once. Those who donated were healthy bone marrow donors. These data come from a study of cytomegalovirus exposure and HLA in healthy donors. Study observations and caveats: Indistinguishable V segments such as TRBV6-2 and TRBV6-3 were excluded. The study carried out a later analysis of TCR beta sequences. It associated 16,951 of them with specific HLA alleles at a false discovery rate of 0.05. Investigators reported 164 TCR beta chains as tied to cytomegalovirus.

Germline CDR1 and CDR2: SEHNR and FQNEAQ (reference sequence). CDR3 length equals 15 residues. V dropped 4 bases and J dropped 9; count of bases not matched to a gene: 15. The source of this sequence is a man aged 25-45 years in good health and CMV-seropositive. The chain is built from TRBV7-9 and TRBJ2-7; 7 nucleotides agree with TRBD1. Sequencing used PBMCs. CDR3 coding DNA: TGTGCCAGCAGCTCACAGGGGACAGAACTTACCGTGCAGTACTTC. The encoded protein is CASSSQGTELTVQYF.